The entry below gives a single T cell receptor beta chain sequence along with its context. The antigen is not known. Within the sample, other DNA sequences also encode this same CDR3. These data belong to a study of OX40 agonist ivuxolimab in advanced cancers. Study-wide points: Antigens targeted by the expanded peripheral T cells were not determined. Individuals who were partial responders at 0.1-3.0 mg/kg had clonal expansion that ranked among the lowest.

Clones were read by immunoSEQ multiplex PCR, and TCRdb kept only the in-frame ones, dropping some. The sample has some 48,000 clones; 70% to 90% are singletons. V was trimmed by 1 base and J by 0 bases, leaving 10 bases between them. From germline, CDR1 is SGHTA and CDR2 FQGTGA. This CDR3 spans 16 amino acids. Sequencing was performed on CD4+ or CD8+ T cells sorted from blood, taken in a trial of the OX40 agonist ivuxolimab. This rearrangement joins TRBV7-3 to TRBJ2-1; D perhaps matches TRBD2 (6 bases). The clonotype comes from an adult with an advanced solid tumor such as melanoma, head and neck, liver or kidney cancer. The CDR3 region is CASSLRRGDSYNEQFF. CDR3 in DNA: TGTGCCAGCAGCTTAAGGCGGGGTGACTCCTACAATGAGCAGTTCTTC.